The 10 T cell receptor beta chains below were found in one sample sequenced in a study of cytomegalovirus exposure and HLA in healthy donors. It was with 60 Vbeta and 13 Jbeta primers that the PCR ran. Generated by immunoSEQ multiplex PCR, the TCRdb table keeps only in-frame clones and is missing some. The sample records about 86,000 clones, roughly 80% being singletons. What was sequenced was PBMCs. Receptors originate from a woman aged 40 to 50 in good health and CMV-seropositive.

The chain is built from TRBV5-1 and TRBJ2-7, with D possibly matching TRBD1 (6 bases). Trimming removed 2 bases at V and 2 bases at J, with 20 bases between. Per germline, CDR1 SGHRS and CDR2 YFSETQ. The CDR3 is 17 amino acids. The CDR3: CASSLPFTGTRTYEQYF. In nucleotides, the CDR3 is TGCGCCAGCAGCTTACCATTTACCGGGACACGGACCTACGAGCAGTACTTC.

V usage is TRBV2 and J usage is TRBJ1-1; D is possibly TRBD1 (5 bases). Deletions cut 10 bases from V and 0 bases from J, with 21 bases between. The V gene's germline CDR1 is SNHLY and CDR2 FYNNEI. CDR3 length: 16 amino acids. The CDR3 nucleotides read TGTGCCATTCTCCGGGGGACCCGGGTAATGAACACTGAAGCTTTCTTT. It translates to CAILRGTRVMNTEAFF.

The chain has TRBV15 and TRBJ2-1, with 11 bases identical to TRBD1. CDR3 size: 16 residues. Germline V gene sequence: CDR1 LNHNV, CDR2 YYDKDF (reference sequence). Trimming took 6 bases from V and 7 from J; bases not matched to a gene: 11. CDR3 bases: TGTGCCACCAGGAGGGGACAGGGGGGGAGGCGGAATGAGCAGTTCTTC. The encoded protein is CATRRGQGGRRNEQFF.

The chain recombines TRBV27 with TRBJ2-2, with a possible D match to TRBD2 (5 bases). Looked up from germline, CDR1 is MNHEY and CDR2 is SMNVEV (reference sequence). Trimming shortened V by 6 bases and J by 0 bases, and 14 bases separated the two germline ends. The CDR3 covers 16 residues. The DNA for the CDR3 is TGTGCCAGCAGGAAGGATAGCGCCGCGAACACCGGGGAGCTGTTTTTT. Protein sequence: CASRKDSAANTGELFF.

V and J are TRBV28 and TRBJ1-2; 7 bases agree with TRBD1. The junction had 8 bases not matched to a gene; V was cut back by 6 bases and J by 4 bases. CDR3 length: 14 amino acids. CDR1 is MDHEN, CDR2 SYDVKM, per germline. The DNA of the CDR3 is TGTGCCAGCAGACCAGGGGGACCCCGCTATGGCTACACCTTC. Its translation: CASRPGGPRYGYTF.

The chain joins TRBV30 to TRBJ2-1; 9 bases fit TRBD2. This CDR3 has 15 amino acids. Germline-derived CDR1 and CDR2 are GTSNPN and SVGIG (reference sequence). With 4 bases clipped from V and 5 bases from J, the junction kept 9 bases outside the gene matches. CDR3 DNA: TGTGCCTGGACTGTCAGACTAGCGGTTAACAATGAGCAGTTCTTC. This encodes CAWTVRLAVNNEQFF.

This clone was found once. The chain recombines TRBV5-5 with TRBJ1-1; possible D gene TRBD1, 5 bases. Trimming shortened V by 3 bases and J by 5 bases, and 17 bases separated the two germline ends. The CDR3 has 15 residues. CDR1 is SGHKS and CDR2 is YYEKEE in the germline V gene (reference sequence). The chain's CDR3 is CASSSQSGGDTEAFF. Here the CDR3 DNA reads TGTGCCAGCAGCTCACAGTCAGGAGGGGATACTGAAGCTTTCTTT.

This chain links TRBV6-6 with TRBJ1-1; D remains unclear. Trimming left V 2 bases short and J 7 bases short, with 8 bases between. CDR3 length equals 12 residues. The germline CDR1 and CDR2 sequences are MNHNY and SVGAGI (reference sequence). This CDR3 reads CASSYGHLEAFF. DNA of the CDR3: TGTGCCAGCAGTTACGGGCACCTTGAAGCTTTCTTT.

The chain carries TRBV6-1 and TRBJ2-7; D gene ambiguous. The V gene's germline CDR1 is MNHNS and CDR2 SASEGT. V was pared by 3 bases and J by 6 bases, with 15 bases between. The length of the CDR3 is 14 residues. The CDR3 DNA sequence: TGTGCCAGCAGTGAGCTTTACACATCGGGCGAGCAGTACTTC. It translates to CASSELYTSGEQYF.

The genes are TRBV7-2 and TRBJ1-3, with D perhaps TRBD1 (5 bases). In germline, CDR1 is SGHTA, CDR2 FQGNSA. This CDR3 is built from 16 residues. The V gene lost 3 bases and the J gene lost 1 base, with 13 bases spanning the gap. CDR3 amino acids: CASSFNSGGSGNTIYF. In nucleotides, the CDR3 is TGTGCCAGCAGCTTTAACTCGGGGGGGTCTGGAAACACCATATATTTT.